This T cell receptor beta chain was profiled in a study of blood T cell repertoires in COVID-19. Sequencing used immunoSEQ multiplex PCR; TCRdb keeps in-frame clones, though not all of them. The top ten hold 27% of the sample, which has over 200,000 clones, approximately 80% seen once. The CDR3 is 17 residues long, counting both termini. About this clone: The DNA is left out, because the CDR3 cannot be placed on it with certainty; the CDR3 is given as TCRdb lists it.

The sequenced sample consisted of peripheral blood. The TCR originated in a man aged 40-50 years with acute or convalescent COVID-19. The J gene is TRBJ2-2, the V gene TRBV21-1; whether TRBD2, the table's D call, matches the DNA was not checked. TRBV21-1 is a pseudogene. This CDR3 is CASSKIWGEGNTGELFF.